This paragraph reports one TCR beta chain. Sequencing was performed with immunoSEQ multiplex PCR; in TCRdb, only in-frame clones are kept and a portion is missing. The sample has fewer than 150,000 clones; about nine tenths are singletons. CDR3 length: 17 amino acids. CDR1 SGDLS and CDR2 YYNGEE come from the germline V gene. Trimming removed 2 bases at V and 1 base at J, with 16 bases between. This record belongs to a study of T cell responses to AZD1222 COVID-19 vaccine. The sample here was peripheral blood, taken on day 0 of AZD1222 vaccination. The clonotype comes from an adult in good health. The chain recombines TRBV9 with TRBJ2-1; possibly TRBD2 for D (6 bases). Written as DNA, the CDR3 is TGTGCCAGCAGCGTGCCCGGGGGAGCGGCTTCCTACAATGAGCAGTTCTTC. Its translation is CASSVPGGAASYNEQFF. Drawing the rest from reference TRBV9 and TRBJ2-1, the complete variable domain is DSGVTQTPKHLITATGQRVTLRCSPRSGDLSVYWYQQSLDQGLQFLIQYYNGEERAKGNILERFSAQQFPDLHSELNLSSLELGDSALYFCASSVPGGAASYNEQFFGPGTRLTVL.